These 9 T cell receptor beta chains were sequenced from one sample in a study of shared clonotypes between healthy human individuals. Produced via immunoSEQ multiplex PCR; TCRdb's table is partial and in-frame only. The sample lists approximately 1.5 million clones, approximately 98.5% occurring once. The sequenced material came from naive CD4+ T cells sorted from blood. Subset noted: CD45RA+ positively selected. Receptor source: a man between 25 and 39 years old in good health.

This chain connects TRBV10-3 to TRBJ1-2, with 8 bases aligning to TRBD1. Per the germline V gene, CDR1 is ENHRY and CDR2 is SYGVKD. The CDR3 runs to 13 residues. The J segment lost 6 bases and the V segment lost 7 bases, leaving 7 bases of the junction unmatched. CDR3 loop: CAITQDRDNGYTF. In DNA form, the CDR3 reads TGTGCCATCACTCAGGACAGGGACAATGGCTACACCTTC.

About this clone itself: This CDR3 is also generated by other DNA sequences in the sample. The chain links TRBV5-1 to TRBJ2-3; D is unresolved. The ends were cut back, 0 bases at V and 2 bases at J, with 7 bases in the middle. This CDR3 is 14 amino acids long. Germline V gene lookup returns CDR1 SGHRS and CDR2 YFSETQ. The DNA of the CDR3 is TGCGCCAGCAGCTTGGGCTCTGCCACAGATACGCAGTATTTT. It encodes CASSLGSATDTQYF.

The rearrangement links TRBV19 to TRBJ2-1; TRBD2 is a possible D gene (5 bases). This CDR3 region has 16 residues. Germline V CDR1 and CDR2: LNHDA, SQIVND (reference sequence). V was trimmed by 1 base and J by 5 bases, leaving 15 bases between them. The CDR3 bases are TGTGCCAGTAGTATAGCTTCGGGAAAGGTGAACAATGAGCAGTTCTTC. It specifies CASSIASGKVNNEQFF.

This chain joins TRBV7-2 and TRBJ2-1; 7 bases match TRBD2. The CDR3 runs 15 residues. V lost 1 base to trimming and J lost 6 bases; unmatched junction nucleotides: 6. Germline V lookup: CDR1 SGHTA, CDR2 FQGNSA. CDR3 DNA sequence: TGTGCCAGCAGCTTAGGTCGGGGAGGGCCCAATGAGCAGTTCTTC. Translated, it gives CASSLGRGGPNEQFF.

V and J are TRBV30 and TRBJ2-1; 9 nucleotides align to TRBD2. The CDR3 runs 18 residues. Trimming at V came to 4 bases and at J to 2 bases, leaving 15 bases not matched to a gene. Germline V gives CDR1 GTSNPN, CDR2 SVGIG (reference sequence). In DNA, the CDR3 is TGTGCCTGGAACGGAATTCGAACTAGCGGGCTTACCTACAATGAGCAGTTCTTC. It translates to CAWNGIRTSGLTYNEQFF.

The rearrangement links TRBV30 to TRBJ2-7; 9 nucleotides agree with TRBD1. This CDR3 has 13 amino acids. Trimming at V came to 2 bases and at J to 7 bases, leaving 6 bases not matched to a gene. CDR1 is GTSNPN, CDR2 SVGIG, per germline (reference sequence). The CDR3 protein is CAWSSQGAEEQYF. In nucleotides, the CDR3 is TGTGCCTGGAGTTCACAGGGGGCGGAAGAGCAGTACTTC.

The V gene is TRBV11-3, the J gene TRBJ2-7; possible D gene TRBD2, 6 bases. The germline V gene has CDR1 SGHNT and CDR2 YENEEA. The ends were cut back, 5 bases at V and 4 bases at J, with 12 bases in the middle. There are 13 residues in the CDR3. CDR3 sequence: CASSPRGEYEQYF. CDR3 in DNA: TGTGCCAGCAGCCCGCGCGGGGAGTACGAGCAGTACTTC.

This clone was found once. The rearrangement joins TRBV6-4 to TRBJ1-5; D is uncertain. This CDR3 contains 15 residues. Trimming stripped 8 bases from V and 3 bases from J, with 17 bases between. Per the germline V gene, CDR1 is MRHNA and CDR2 is SNTAGT. CDR3 residues: CASSRDGVNNQPQHF. The CDR3 DNA reads as TGTGCCAGCTCAAGAGACGGGGTCAACAATCAGCCCCAGCATTTT.

Points on this clone: Additional DNA sequences in this sample encode the identical CDR3. The genes are TRBV7-9 and TRBJ2-1, with D possibly TRBD2 on 6 matching bases. CDR3 length: 13 amino acids. Deletions cut 0 bases from V and 6 bases from J, with 6 bases between. Germline V lookup: CDR1 SEHNR, CDR2 FQNEAQ (reference sequence). CDR3 loop: CASSLAGGNEQFF. The CDR3, as DNA: TGTGCCAGCAGCTTAGCCGGGGGCAATGAGCAGTTCTTC.